This T cell receptor beta chain was identified during a study of cytomegalovirus exposure and HLA in healthy donors. Study-wide results and limits: Among TCR beta chains of equal frequency, HLA-associated ones were more clonally expanded in a later analysis. In a later analysis, productive TCRs from donors in an Asian-associated ancestry cluster reportedly carried fewer N-insertions than the cohort mean.

The V gene lost 4 bases and the J gene lost 0 bases, with 15 bases spanning the gap. The CDR3 contains 16 residues. Germline CDR1 SNHLY, CDR2 FYNNEI. The study ran its PCR with 60 Vbeta and 13 Jbeta primers. Repertoires were generated with immunoSEQ multiplex PCR, while TCRdb's copy carries only in-frame clones and drops some. The sample includes about 93,000 clones, under 90% of them seen just once. With respect to this clone: The antigen is undetermined.

This clonotype was obtained from a man aged 50-59 years in good health and CMV-seronegative. The source material was PBMCs. The genes are TRBV2 and TRBJ1-1; D perhaps matches TRBD1 (5 bases). The CDR3 loop reads CASSGTAGSMNTEAFF. DNA of the CDR3: TGTGCCAGCAGTGGAACGGCAGGGTCCATGAACACTGAAGCTTTCTTT.